Listed here are 15 T cell receptor beta chains from one sample, sequenced in a study of CD8 T cells in Susac syndrome. A quantity of about 0.5 to 1 ug RNA underwent reverse transcription using random hexamers. One entry per CDR3 protein results from TCRdb running MiXCR on the immunoSEQ multiplex PCR reads. The sample lists about 76,000 distinct CDR3 sequences, around 93% occurring once. The specimen was CD8+ T cells from PBMCs. The receptors were sampled from a human donor with Susac syndrome.

V is TRBV19 and J is TRBJ1-1; 9 nucleotides align to TRBD1. Germline V lookup: CDR1 LNHDA, CDR2 SQIVND (reference sequence). CDR3 length: 16 residues. The V gene end was trimmed by 5 bases and the J gene end by 1 base; junction bases not matched to a gene: 8. The CDR3 protein is CASSPGTGNENTEAFF. The CDR3 nucleotides are TGTGCCAGTAGTCCGGGGACAGGGAATGAGAACACTGAAGCTTTCTTT.

In this sample, this clonotype turned up a few times. The chain recombines TRBV12-3 or TRBV12-4 with TRBJ2-5, with a possible D match to TRBD1 (6 bases). The CDR3 spans 13 residues. Between the trimmed V and J ends, which lost 6 bases and 3 bases, there was a span of 11 bases. In DNA form, the CDR3 reads TGTGCCAGCAGCCATACAGGGAAAGAGACCCAGTACTTC. It specifies CASSHTGKETQYF.

This clonotype was counted only a few times. The rearrangement links TRBV12-5 to TRBJ2-7; D possibly uses TRBD1 or TRBD2 (5 bases each). The CDR3 consists of 15 residues. Germline V gives CDR1 LGHNT, CDR2 FRNRAP. V was cut by 4 bases and J by 2 bases, with 15 bases left in between. The DNA of the CDR3 is TGTGCTAGTGGTTATGAGGGGATTATCACCTACGAGCAGTACTTC. This sequence encodes CASGYEGIITYEQYF.

The V and J genes are TRBV25-1 and TRBJ1-2, with 7 bases fitting TRBD1. V shed 4 bases and J 4 bases; nucleotides not matched to a gene: 6. CDR1 is MGHDK and CDR2 is SYGVNS in the germline V gene. The CDR3 length is 14 residues. Written as DNA, the CDR3 is TGTGCCAGCAGTGGTTCCGGGACAGCCTATGGCTACACCTTC. Its protein is CASSGSGTAYGYTF.

V usage is TRBV10-3 and J usage is TRBJ2-5, with D possibly being TRBD1 or TRBD2 (5 bases each). The CDR3 covers 16 residues. With 3 bases removed from V and 2 bases from J, the gap between germline ends came to 16 bases. Germline lookup yields CDR1 ENHRY and CDR2 SYGVKD. The CDR3 coding sequence is TGTGCCATCAGTGATCGAGGGGACGGTTATCAAGAGACCCAGTACTTC. It specifies CAISDRGDGYQETQYF.

The J gene is TRBJ2-5, the V gene TRBV2; the match to TRBD1 covers 8 bases. From germline, CDR1 is SNHLY and CDR2 FYNNEI. Losses at the gene ends were 8 bases for V and 3 bases for J; bases not matched to a gene: 11. This CDR3 comprises 15 residues. CDR3 in amino acids: CASFQYLDREETQYF. The CDR3 DNA reads as TGTGCCAGCTTCCAATACCTGGACAGGGAAGAGACCCAGTACTTC.

The gene calls are TRBV19 and TRBJ2-6; D gene ambiguous. The CDR3 has 15 residues. The ends were cut back, 9 bases at V and 2 bases at J, with 14 bases in the middle. Germline CDR1 and CDR2: LNHDA and SQIVND (reference sequence). The CDR3 bases are TGTGCCAGCACACCCTATGCCGCTGGGGCCAACGTCCTGACTTTC. Residues: CASTPYAAGANVLTF.

The rearrangement links TRBV20-1 to TRBJ1-1, with 7 bases aligning to TRBD1. There are 14 residues in the CDR3. Germline loops: CDR1 DFQATT, CDR2 SNEGSKA (reference sequence). The trim removed 2 bases at V and 5 bases at J, leaving 8 bases unmatched. CDR3 sequence reads: CSARRQGEVTEAFF. The CDR3 DNA reads TGCAGTGCTAGAAGACAGGGTGAGGTGACTGAAGCTTTCTTT.

The chain is built from TRBV28 and TRBJ2-7, with D perhaps matching TRBD1 (5 bases). This CDR3 region has 13 residues. Trimming stripped 6 bases from V and 0 bases from J, with 9 bases between. From germline, CDR1 is MDHEN and CDR2 SYDVKM. The CDR3 coding sequence is TGTGCCAGCAGCAGACAGAGCTCCTACGAGCAGTACTTC. It translates to CASSRQSSYEQYF.

CDR3 in amino acids: CSARPGLAVYNEQFF. CDR3 DNA sequence: TGCAGTGCTAGACCTGGACTAGCGGTATACAATGAGCAGTTCTTC. The chain joins TRBV20-1 to TRBJ2-1, with 10 positions matching TRBD2. Per the germline V gene, CDR1 is DFQATT and CDR2 is SNEGSKA (reference sequence). The CDR3 runs to 15 residues. V lost 2 bases, J lost 4 bases, and 5 bases stayed unmatched.

This chain connects TRBV5-1 to TRBJ2-1; D is ambiguous. Trimming left V 0 bases short and J 10 bases short, with 8 bases between. Germline V gene data show CDR1 as SGHRS and CDR2 as YFSETQ. The CDR3 contains 12 residues. CDR3 in amino acids: CASSLGIREQFF. In nucleotides, the CDR3 is TGCGCCAGCAGCTTGGGGATCCGGGAGCAGTTCTTC.

With regard to this clonotype: Mismatch with germline at one junction end may stem from a read error. The chain combines TRBV25-1 with TRBJ2-1, with TRBD2 matching 16 bases. Germline V CDR1 and CDR2: MGHDK, SYGVNS. This CDR3 has 13 amino acids. CDR3 bases: TGTGCCAGCCCCGGGACTAGCGGGGGGGCTTTAATCTTC. It encodes CASPGTSGGALIF.

This sequence joins TRBV4-3 and TRBJ2-1, with no clear D. Germline V lookup: CDR1 LGHNA, CDR2 YSLEER. The CDR3 extends over 14 amino acids. Trimming cost V 5 bases and J 8 bases, with 16 bases left between them. The CDR3 protein is CASSALATGDEQFF. The CDR3 nucleotides are TGCGCCAGCAGCGCTCTGGCCACTGGGGATGAGCAGTTCTTC.

As concerns this clonotype: The junction and the germline gene differ at one end; a read error may be behind it. The rearrangement joins TRBV20-1 to TRBJ2-1; no firm D call. The CDR3 is 12 amino acids. Germline CDR1 reads DFQATT; CDR2 reads SNEGSKA (reference sequence). The CDR3 spells CSARDPYNEQSF. The CDR3 coding sequence is TGCAGTGCTAGAGATCCCTACAATGAGCAGTCCTTC.

This sequence joins TRBV4-2 and TRBJ1-2; D possibly corresponds to TRBD1 (5 bases). The ends were cut back, 4 bases at V and 5 bases at J, with 14 bases in the middle. Looked up from germline, CDR1 is LGHNA and CDR2 is YNFKEQ. The CDR3 length is 14 residues. CDR3 coding DNA: TGTGCCAGCAGCCCACCGGGACTCCCGTATGGCTACACCTTC. Translating gives CASSPPGLPYGYTF.